Following are 23 T cell receptor beta chains from one sample sequenced in a study of spatial heterogeneity in lung cancer. The time point here: blood at routine non-recurrence follow-up after resection. Without sorting, whole RNA was sequenced from tumor, nontumor lung or frozen PBMC. One entry per CDR3 protein results from TCRdb running MiXCR on the 5' RACE reads. The sample contains around 110,000 distinct CDR3 sequences, 9% to 15% of which appear only once. Sequenced here: PBMCs, sampled at follow-up. The receptors were sampled from a male donor with early-stage non-small cell lung cancer.

V gene TRBV6-5 combines with J gene TRBJ2-2, with TRBD1 identical over 7 bases. The CDR3 has 16 amino acids. Germline V gene lookup returns CDR1 MNHEY and CDR2 SVGAGI. After removal of 5 bases from V and 9 bases from J, the junction contained 15 bases not matched to a gene. In DNA, the CDR3 is TGTGCCAGCAGTCACCCCAGGGACAGTTCGGCGAGGGAGCTGTTTTTT. It encodes CASSHPRDSSARELFF.

Only a few counts were recorded for this clonotype. V and J are TRBV5-1 and TRBJ2-1; 9 bases fit TRBD2. The V and J ends lost 3 bases and 4 bases, in that order; junction bases with no gene match: 2. The CDR3 runs 14 residues. Germline V gene lookup returns CDR1 SGHRS and CDR2 YFSETQ. The chain's CDR3 is CASSSLAGYNEQFF. The CDR3 coding sequence is TGCGCCAGCAGCTCGCTAGCGGGGTACAATGAGCAGTTCTTC. Combining the CDR3 with reference TRBV5-1 and TRBJ2-1 gives the whole variable domain KAGVTQTPRYLIKTRGQQVTLSCSPISGHRSVSWYQQTPGQGLQFLFEYFSETQRNKGNFPGRFSGRQFSNSRSEMNVSTLELGDSALYLCASSSLAGYNEQFFGPGTRLTVL.

This chain joins TRBV7-9 and TRBJ2-3, with D unclear. The CDR3 spans 13 residues. Trimming shortened V by 5 bases and J by 1 base, and 7 bases separated the two germline ends. Germline V gene sequence: CDR1 SEHNR, CDR2 FQNEAQ (reference sequence). Here the CDR3 reads CASSPDGTDTQYF. CDR3 DNA: TGTGCCAGCAGCCCGGACGGCACAGATACGCAGTATTTT.

This clonotype was observed a handful of times. V gene TRBV10-2 combines with J gene TRBJ1-1, with D uncertain. V lost 4 bases and J lost 1, with 13 bases in between. Germline V gene lookup returns CDR1 WSHSY and CDR2 SAAADI. The CDR3 runs 15 residues. The CDR3 coding sequence is TGCGCCAGCAGTGTGGCCGGGCTCTCGAACACTGAAGCTTTCTTT. Its translation is CASSVAGLSNTEAFF.

This chain connects TRBV6-5 to TRBJ2-7; TRBD2 might be the D (6 bases). V lost 10 bases and J 0 bases, leaving 22 bases between the germline ends. Germline CDR1 is MNHEY and CDR2 is SVGAGI. The CDR3 contains 16 residues. The CDR3 sequence is CAITTRLGRSSYEQYF. Here the CDR3 DNA reads TGTGCCATCACGACCAGGCTGGGGAGGAGCTCCTACGAGCAGTACTTC.

The chain combines TRBV27 with TRBJ1-6; maybe TRBD1 (6 bases). V shed 4 bases and J shed 6 bases, with 13 bases lying between them. This CDR3 has 15 residues. From germline, CDR1 is MNHEY and CDR2 SMNVEV (reference sequence). CDR3 sequence: CASSYGPQGNSPLHF. DNA for the CDR3: TGTGCCAGCAGTTACGGACCACAGGGTAATTCACCCCTCCACTTT.

The chain uses TRBV2 and TRBJ1-5; 8 bases fit TRBD1. The CDR3 sequence is 15 residues long. With 4 bases clipped from V and 6 bases from J, the junction kept 8 bases outside the gene matches. CDR1 and CDR2 (germline): SNHLY, FYNNEI. CDR3 amino acids: CASSGEGQVGQPQHF. In DNA, the CDR3 is TGTGCCAGCAGTGGGGAGGGACAGGTTGGTCAGCCCCAGCATTTT.

This clonotype has more than one count but fewer than ten. The chain recombines TRBV10-3 with TRBJ2-3; D remains ambiguous. The V and J ends lost 3 bases and 6 bases respectively, with 10 bases between them. Germline V CDR1 and CDR2: ENHRY, SYGVKD. The CDR3 covers 13 residues. CDR3 sequence (DNA): TGTGCCATCAGTGAAGAGGTGTCCGATACGCAGTATTTT. Translated: CAISEEVSDTQYF.

This clonotype was picked up many times. The chain recombines TRBV28 with TRBJ2-5, with TRBD2 as a possible D gene (5 bases). Looked up from germline, CDR1 is MDHEN and CDR2 is SYDVKM. This CDR3 is 12 amino acids long. Trimming removed 6 bases at V and 5 bases at J, with 10 bases between. CDR3 in DNA: TGTGCCAGCAGGGGAGTACCGGAGACCCAGTACTTC. This encodes CASRGVPETQYF.

The V gene is TRBV19, the J gene TRBJ2-7; 8 positions match TRBD2. This CDR3 is 14 amino acids long. Trimming cost V 3 bases and J 0 bases; bases outside gene matches: 1. From germline, CDR1 is LNHDA and CDR2 SQIVND (reference sequence). CDR3 region: CASSISGASYEQYF. In DNA form, the CDR3 reads TGTGCCAGTAGTATTAGCGGGGCCTCCTACGAGCAGTACTTC.

This clonotype has a handful of counts. The chain carries TRBV28 and TRBJ1-2, with D possibly matching TRBD1 (5 bases). There are 14 residues in the CDR3. The ends were cut back, 1 base at V and 4 bases at J, with 10 bases in the middle. CDR1 is MDHEN, CDR2 SYDVKM, per germline. The CDR3: CASSLLTEGYGYTF. The CDR3 DNA is TGTGCCAGCAGTTTATTGACAGAAGGCTATGGCTACACCTTC.

This clonotype was seen a few times. The rearrangement links TRBV5-1 to TRBJ2-7; no clear D gene. Germline CDR1 reads SGHRS; CDR2 reads YFSETQ. The V end was cut by 0 bases, the J end by 1 base, with 5 bases between. CDR3 length: 13 residues. As DNA, the CDR3 is TGCGCCAGCAGCTTGGAGGTGTCCTACGAGCAGTACTTC. Its protein product is CASSLEVSYEQYF.

This clonotype showed up just a few times. The chain links TRBV28 to TRBJ2-5, with 7 positions matching TRBD1. The CDR3 covers 15 residues. Trimming cost V 3 bases and J 5 bases; bases outside gene matches: 9. Germline assignment: CDR1 MDHEN and CDR2 SYDVKM. The CDR3: CASSLRQGPHETQYF. The CDR3 DNA follows: TGTGCCAGCAGTTTGCGACAGGGCCCCCATGAGACCCAGTACTTC. Using reference TRBV28 and TRBJ2-5 for the parts outside the CDR3, the full variable domain is DVKVTQSSRYLVKRTGEKVFLECVQDMDHENMFWYRQDPGLGLRLIYFSYDVKMKEKGDIPEGYSVSREKKERFSLILESASTNQTSMYLCASSLRQGPHETQYFGPGTRLLVL.

Judged by abundance, this clonotype is medium-sized. This rearrangement joins TRBV21-1 to TRBJ2-5. TRBV21-1 corresponds to a pseudogene. This CDR3 is built from 13 residues. For the CDR3, the DNA is TGTGCCAGCAGCAATGAAGACCGAGAGACCCAGTACTTC. It is translated as CASSNEDRETQYF.

This chain links TRBV10-3 with TRBJ1-1; 7 nucleotides line up with TRBD1. CDR3 length: 13 amino acids. V was clipped by 5 bases and J by 8 bases; unmatched bases: 8. The germline gives CDR1 ENHRY, CDR2 SYGVKD. The CDR3 bases are TGTGCCATCAGTTTAGCCCGACAGGGAGAAGCTTTCTTT. Encoded protein: CAISLARQGEAFF.

This clonotype was counted between two and nine times. V and J are TRBV13 and TRBJ1-6, with TRBD1 matching 9 bases. Unmatched junction bases numbered 13, after V lost 5 bases and J lost 11 bases. This CDR3 contains 16 residues. CDR1 is PRHDT, CDR2 FYEKMQ, per germline (reference sequence). CDR3 region: CASSHGTGRPRAPLHF. The DNA of the CDR3 is TGTGCCAGCAGCCACGGGACAGGGAGGCCCCGGGCACCCCTCCACTTT. Full variable domain (rest looked up from reference TRBV13 and TRBJ1-6): AAGVIQSPRHLIKEKRETATLKCYPIPRHDTVYWYQQGPGQDPQFLISFYEKMQSDKGSIPDRFSAQQFSDYHSELNMSSLELGDSALYFCASSHGTGRPRAPLHFGNGTRLTVT.

The chain carries TRBV6-1 and TRBJ1-2, with D tentatively TRBD1 (5 bases). The CDR3 has 15 residues. V was pared by 1 base and J by 8 bases, with 17 bases between. In germline, CDR1 is MNHNS, CDR2 SASEGT. The CDR3 sequence: CASSEGLLRGDGYTF. CDR3 bases: TGTGCCAGCAGTGAAGGCCTTCTGAGGGGAGACGGCTACACCTTC.

A few counts support this clonotype. The V gene is TRBV5-1, the J gene TRBJ2-1, with 9 bases matching TRBD2. The CDR3 consists of 16 residues. J gave up 5 bases and V 0 bases, and 6 bases lay outside the gene matches. CDR1 is SGHRS, CDR2 YFSETQ, per germline. The CDR3 reads CASSLGFLAGNNEQFF. The DNA for the CDR3 is TGCGCCAGCAGCTTGGGGTTCCTAGCGGGGAACAATGAGCAGTTCTTC. The full variable domain, rest sourced from reference TRBV5-1 and TRBJ2-1, is KAGVTQTPRYLIKTRGQQVTLSCSPISGHRSVSWYQQTPGQGLQFLFEYFSETQRNKGNFPGRFSGRQFSNSRSEMNVSTLELGDSALYLCASSLGFLAGNNEQFFGPGTRLTVL.

This clonotype has a handful of counts. The chain combines TRBV5-1 with TRBJ1-1; maybe TRBD1 (5 bases). The CDR3 contains 14 residues. Trimming took 5 bases from V and 5 from J, leaving 16 bases between them. Germline V gene data show CDR1 as SGHRS and CDR2 as YFSETQ. CDR3 sequence reads: CASSLDRSRTEAFF. CDR3 bases: TGCGCCAGCAGTTTAGACAGAAGTAGAACTGAAGCTTTCTTT.

In this sample, this clonotype turned up many times. This chain uses TRBV2 with TRBJ2-3; D unresolved. Per the germline V gene, CDR1 is SNHLY and CDR2 is FYNNEI. V lost 5 bases, J lost 6 bases, and 6 bases lay in between. CDR3 size: 11 residues. The CDR3 DNA follows: TGTGCCAGCAGTCGTGTGGATACGCAGTATTTT. This sequence encodes CASSRVDTQYF.

This clonotype was found a few times. The chain recombines TRBV12-3 or TRBV12-4 with TRBJ1-2; 7 nucleotides match TRBD1. The CDR3 spans 13 residues. The junction had 7 bases not matched to a gene; V was cut back by 8 bases and J by 4 bases. The CDR3 spells CASGGGEGYGYTF. The CDR3 bases are TGTGCCAGCGGAGGGGGCGAAGGCTATGGCTACACCTTC.

This clonotype was seen a handful of times. The genes are TRBV27 and TRBJ2-5, with TRBD1 identical over 9 bases. V trimming: 5 bases; J trimming: 3 bases; junction bases outside the gene matches: 10. Germline CDR1 reads MNHEY; CDR2 reads SMNVEV (reference sequence). CDR3 length: 16 residues. The CDR3 sequence: CASSPPRDRDKETQYF. The CDR3 bases are TGTGCCAGCAGTCCCCCAAGGGACAGGGACAAAGAGACCCAGTACTTC.

This clonotype was recorded many times. The genes are TRBV29-1 and TRBJ2-1; no firm D call. Germline-derived CDR1 and CDR2 are SQVTM and ANQGSEA. The V and J ends lost 3 bases and 0 bases respectively, with 6 bases between them. The CDR3 extends over 13 amino acids. CDR3 DNA: TGCAGCGTTGATTTGAGCTCCTACAATGAGCAGTTCTTC. Translation gives CSVDLSSYNEQFF.